This TCR beta chain originates from a study of siplizumab effects on memory and regulatory T cells. Overall study findings and caveats: Siplizumab produced a significant drop in alloreactive sequences attributable to unstimulated CD4+ memory cells. Proliferating siplizumab-culture Treg suppressive function went unconfirmed. Treg-derived clones made up an average of roughly 70% of mappable alloreactive CD4+ clones with siplizumab and 26.9% in controls.

Sequencing of each sample assayed roughly 100,000 TCR templates. TCRdb's table, derived via immunoSEQ multiplex PCR, lists solely in-frame clones and lacks some. Here the sample spans about 110,000 clones, just over 90% being singletons. Between the trimmed V and J ends, which lost 0 bases and 0 bases, there was a span of 18 bases. CDR1 and CDR2 (germline): MNHNS, SASEGT. CDR3 length equals 19 residues. This clone was seen a single time. Antigen specificity is unknown. This clonotype was obtained from a human donor in good health. The chain couples TRBV6-1 to TRBJ1-5; D gene ambiguous. The source material was CD4+ T cells sorted from blood. The CDR3 sequence: CASSEAEWGAAYSNQPQHF. The CDR3 DNA is TGTGCCAGCAGTGAAGCGGAATGGGGAGCGGCATATAGCAATCAGCCCCAGCATTTT.